Listed below are T cell receptor beta chains from one sample, sequenced in a study of blood T cell repertoires in COVID-19. The method was immunoSEQ multiplex PCR; TCRdb's version includes in-frame clones alone and lacks a portion of them. The sample lists 300,000 to 350,000 clones, about 90% occurring once. Sequencing used peripheral blood. These receptors were collected from a woman between 50 and 59 years old with COVID-19, enrolled during active disease. CDR3s include the opening cysteine and the closing phenylalanine or tryptophan. Fields, in order: D gene, J gene, V gene, clone size, CDR3 DNA, CDR3 protein. D genes are given only for firm matches. The size entry is marked missing in some rows and otherwise reads once, few, many or a size class.

D: TRBD2; J: TRBJ2-6; V: TRBV4-2; size: .; DNA: TGTGCCAGCAGCCAAGGCCGTAGCGGGTCTATCTCTGGGGCCAACGTCCTGACTTTC; CDR3: CASSQGRSGSISGANVLTF
D: TRBD2; J: TRBJ2-2; V: TRBV27; size: .; DNA: TGTGCCAGAGGGACTAGCGGGAGGGCCGGGGAGCTGTTTTTT; CDR3: CARGTSGRAGELFF
D: TRBD1; J: TRBJ2-2; V: TRBV2; size: once; DNA: TGTGCCAGCAGTGAAGATCGGACAGGCCCCGGGGAGCTGTTTTTT; CDR3: CASSEDRTGPGELFF
D: .; J: TRBJ2-1; V: TRBV3-1/TRBV3-2; size: .; DNA: TGTGCCAGCAGCCCCCTGGTGTTCCACGGCAATGAGCAGTTCTTC; CDR3: CASSPLVFHGNEQFF
D: TRBD1; J: TRBJ1-2; V: TRBV19; size: once; DNA: TGTGCCACTACGGACAGGAACTATGGCTACACCTTC; CDR3: CATTDRNYGYTF
D: TRBD1; J: TRBJ2-7; V: TRBV2; size: .; DNA: TGTGCCAGCAGTGAAGGGAGGACAGGCGCCTACGAGCAGTACTTC; CDR3: CASSEGRTGAYEQYF
D: TRBD1; J: TRBJ1-1; V: TRBV7-9; size: .; DNA: TGTGCCAGCAGCTTGGGACAGATGAACACTGAAGCTTTCTTT; CDR3: CASSLGQMNTEAFF
D: .; J: TRBJ1-2; V: TRBV6-5; size: .; DNA: TGTGCCAGCAGTTATCACGACGCCGGGGGCTATGGCTACACCTTC; CDR3: CASSYHDAGGYGYTF
D: TRBD1; J: TRBJ1-1; V: TRBV7-2; size: .; DNA: TGTGCCAGCAGCAGGGACAGGGGGATGGGGGCTTTCTTT; CDR3: CASSRDRGMGAFF
D: TRBD2; J: TRBJ2-1; V: TRBV10-3; size: .; DNA: TGTGCCATCAGCGAGCCGGGACTAGCGGGAGGTAAAGAGCAGTTCTTC; CDR3: CAISEPGLAGGKEQFF
D: TRBD1; J: TRBJ1-2; V: TRBV7-2; size: .; DNA: TGTGCCAGCAGTCGCCAGGGGGCTTACGGCTACACCTTC; CDR3: CASSRQGAYGYTF
D: .; J: TRBJ2-7; V: TRBV27; size: .; DNA: TGTGCCAGCAACCCCGTCACAGGGTACGAGCAGTACTTC; CDR3: CASNPVTGYEQYF
D: TRBD1; J: TRBJ2-1; V: TRBV6-5; size: .; DNA: TGTGCCAGCAGCCTTATTGCCAGGGGGAACAATGAGCAGTTCTTC; CDR3: CASSLIARGNNEQFF
D: .; J: TRBJ1-1; V: TRBV3-1/TRBV3-2; size: .; DNA: TGTGCCAGCAGCCAAGGGAGGGGGAACACTGAAGCTTTCTTT; CDR3: CASSQGRGNTEAFF
D: .; J: TRBJ2-1; V: TRBV9; size: .; DNA: TGTGCCAGCAGCGCAACAAGAAGCTCCTACAATGAGCAGTTCTTC; CDR3: CASSATRSSYNEQFF
D: .; J: TRBJ2-7; V: TRBV3-1/TRBV3-2; size: .; DNA: TGTGCCAGCAGCCAAGACGGGGCCTACGAGCAGTACTTC; CDR3: CASSQDGAYEQYF
D: .; J: TRBJ2-2; V: TRBV9; size: once; DNA: TGTGCCAGCAGCGTAGGAACTAGCCGGGACGGGGAGCTGTTTTTT; CDR3: CASSVGTSRDGELFF
D: TRBD1; J: TRBJ1-1; V: TRBV9; size: .; DNA: TGTGCCAGCAGCGAAGTAGACAGGGGTAAGACTGAAGCTTTCTTT; CDR3: CASSEVDRGKTEAFF
D: TRBD1; J: TRBJ1-4; V: TRBV30; size: .; DNA: TGTGCCTGGATTAGGGGACAGGGGGCGATGGCTAATGAAAAACTGTTTTTT; CDR3: CAWIRGQGAMANEKLFF
D: TRBD1; J: TRBJ2-1; V: TRBV5-4; size: .; DNA: TGTGCCAGCAGCTTGGAAAGACAGGGGGGAAACAATGAGCAGTTCTTC; CDR3: CASSLERQGGNNEQFF
D: .; J: TRBJ1-5; V: TRBV24-1; size: .; DNA: TGTGCCACCAGTGATTTGCGGTTGCTTCAGCCCCAGCATTTT; CDR3: CATSDLRLLQPQHF
D: .; J: TRBJ1-2; V: TRBV29-1; size: .; DNA: TGCAGCGTTGAAGGGGGGCTTAACTATGGCTACACCTTC; CDR3: CSVEGGLNYGYTF
D: TRBD1; J: TRBJ1-1; V: TRBV19; size: once; DNA: TGTGCCAGTAGTAACAGGGGGCTGTACACTGAAGCTTTCTTT; CDR3: CASSNRGLYTEAFF
D: TRBD1; J: TRBJ1-5; V: TRBV7-8; size: .; DNA: TGTGCCAGCACATACAGGGGTGGCCAGCCCCAGCATTTT; CDR3: CASTYRGGQPQHF
D: .; J: TRBJ2-2; V: TRBV7-9; size: .; DNA: TGTGCCAGCAGCTCGACATCTAACACCGGGGAGCTGTTTTTT; CDR3: CASSSTSNTGELFF
D: TRBD1; J: TRBJ1-1; V: TRBV5-6; size: .; DNA: TGTGCCAGCAGTATTCACGGACAGGGTGCAATGAACACTGAAGCTTTCTTT; CDR3: CASSIHGQGAMNTEAFF
D: TRBD1; J: TRBJ1-2; V: TRBV2; size: .; DNA: TGTGCCAGCAGTCCCGGACAGGTGCAACGCGATGGCTACACCTTC; CDR3: CASSPGQVQRDGYTF
D: TRBD1; J: TRBJ2-2; V: TRBV6-5; size: .; DNA: TGTGCCAGCAGTACCCAGGGGGCGGTCGGGGAGCTGTTTTTT; CDR3: CASSTQGAVGELFF
D: .; J: TRBJ2-1; V: TRBV24-1; size: .; DNA: TGTGCCACCAGTGATTTGAGGACATCCATCAATGAGCAGTTCTTC; CDR3: CATSDLRTSINEQFF
D: .; J: TRBJ1-2; V: TRBV4-3; size: .; DNA: TGCGCCAGCAGCCAAGTTTCCGAGGGAAAAGGCTACACCTTC; CDR3: CASSQVSEGKGYTF
D: .; J: TRBJ1-5; V: TRBV28; size: .; DNA: TGTGCCAGCAGTTTATCTAGTCAGCCCCAGCATTTT; CDR3: CASSLSSQPQHF
D: TRBD1; J: TRBJ1-2; V: TRBV3-1/TRBV3-2; size: .; DNA: TGTGCCAGCAGCCAAGTCGGGACAGCTACCAACTATGGCTACACCTTC; CDR3: CASSQVGTATNYGYTF
D: .; J: TRBJ1-2; V: TRBV18; size: .; DNA: TGTGCCAGCTCACCTCAGGGGTTTGATGGCTACACCTTC; CDR3: CASSPQGFDGYTF
D: TRBD1; J: TRBJ1-6; V: TRBV9; size: .; DNA: TGTGCCAGCAGCGTAGAACAGGGGATTAATTCACCCCTCCACTTT; CDR3: CASSVEQGINSPLHF
D: TRBD2; J: TRBJ2-6; V: TRBV11-2; size: few; DNA: TGTGCCAGCAGCTCCTCCCTTAGACTAGCGGGAGGTGGGGCCAACGTCCTGACTTTC; CDR3: CASSSSLRLAGGGANVLTF
D: TRBD1; J: TRBJ1-3; V: TRBV15; size: .; DNA: TGTGCCACCAGCAGAGATCTCTACAGGGGGACTGGAAACACCATATATTTT; CDR3: CATSRDLYRGTGNTIYF
D: .; J: TRBJ1-1; V: TRBV5-5; size: .; DNA: TGTGCCAGCAGCTGGGGCACAGGAAACACTGAAGCTTTCTTT; CDR3: CASSWGTGNTEAFF
D: TRBD1; J: TRBJ1-3; V: TRBV12-3/TRBV12-4; size: .; DNA: TGTGCCAGCAGTCGACAGGGTAACACCATATATTTT; CDR3: CASSRQGNTIYF
D: TRBD2; J: TRBJ2-1; V: TRBV3-1/TRBV3-2; size: .; DNA: TGTGCCAGCAGCCAATCACTACTAGCGGTCCATGAGCAGTTCTTC; CDR3: CASSQSLLAVHEQFF
D: .; J: TRBJ2-3; V: TRBV5-1; size: .; DNA: TGCGCCAGCAGCTTACAGGGAAAGAGCACAGATACGCAGTATTTT; CDR3: CASSLQGKSTDTQYF
D: .; J: TRBJ1-1; V: TRBV6-5; size: .; DNA: TGTGCCACCCACTACTTGGACACTGAAGCTTTCTTT; CDR3: CATHYLDTEAFF
D: .; J: TRBJ2-5; V: TRBV5-1; size: .; DNA: TGCGCCAGCAGCCCCGGGGGTTCGGAGACCCAGTACTTC; CDR3: CASSPGGSETQYF
D: .; J: TRBJ2-1; V: TRBV2; size: .; DNA: TGTGCCAGCAGCAGTCCTCTAGACTACTCCTACAATGAGCAGTTCTTC; CDR3: CASSSPLDYSYNEQFF
D: .; J: TRBJ1-4; V: TRBV5-1; size: .; DNA: TGCGCCAGCAGCTCCAGGGTGCCTAATGAAAAACTGTTTTTT; CDR3: CASSSRVPNEKLFF
D: .; J: TRBJ1-1; V: TRBV27; size: .; DNA: TGTGCCAGCAGTTTATCCGTCCCAGGGCCTGAAGCTTTCTTT; CDR3: CASSLSVPGPEAFF
D: .; J: TRBJ2-3; V: TRBV24-1; size: .; DNA: TGTGCCACCAGTGATCCGGCGGAGGACACAGATACGCAGTATTTT; CDR3: CATSDPAEDTDTQYF
D: .; J: TRBJ1-4; V: TRBV5-1; size: .; DNA: TGCGCCAGCAGCTTGGTAGGGGGAACTAATGAAAAACTGTTTTTT; CDR3: CASSLVGGTNEKLFF
D: TRBD1; J: TRBJ1-2; V: TRBV11-2; size: .; DNA: TGTGCCAGCAGCTTAGGGTCGGGGGGACAGGGAGGCAGCTATGGCTACACCTTC; CDR3: CASSLGSGGQGGSYGYTF